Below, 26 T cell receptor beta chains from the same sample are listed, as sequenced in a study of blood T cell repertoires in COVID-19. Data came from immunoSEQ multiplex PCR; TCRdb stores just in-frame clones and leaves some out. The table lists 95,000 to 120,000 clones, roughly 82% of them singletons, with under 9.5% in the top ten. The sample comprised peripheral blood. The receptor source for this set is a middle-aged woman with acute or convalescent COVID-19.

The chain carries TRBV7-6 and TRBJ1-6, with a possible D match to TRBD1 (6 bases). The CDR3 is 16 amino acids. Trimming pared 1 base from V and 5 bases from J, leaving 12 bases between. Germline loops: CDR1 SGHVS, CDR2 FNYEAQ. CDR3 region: CASSLGRGAHNSPLHF. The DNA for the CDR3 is TGTGCCAGCAGCTTAGGGCGGGGGGCCCATAATTCACCCCTCCACTTT.

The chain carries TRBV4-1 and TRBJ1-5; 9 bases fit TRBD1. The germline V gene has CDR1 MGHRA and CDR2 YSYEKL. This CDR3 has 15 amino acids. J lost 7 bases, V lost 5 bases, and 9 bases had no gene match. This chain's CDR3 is CASSWLQGAEQPQHF. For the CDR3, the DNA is TGCGCCAGCAGCTGGTTACAGGGGGCTGAACAGCCCCAGCATTTT.

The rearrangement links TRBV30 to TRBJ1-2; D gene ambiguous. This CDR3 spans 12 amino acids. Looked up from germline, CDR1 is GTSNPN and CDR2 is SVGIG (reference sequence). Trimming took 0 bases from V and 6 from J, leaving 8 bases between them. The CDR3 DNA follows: TGTGCCTGGAGTGTACGGGGAGATGGCTACACCTTC. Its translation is CAWSVRGDGYTF.

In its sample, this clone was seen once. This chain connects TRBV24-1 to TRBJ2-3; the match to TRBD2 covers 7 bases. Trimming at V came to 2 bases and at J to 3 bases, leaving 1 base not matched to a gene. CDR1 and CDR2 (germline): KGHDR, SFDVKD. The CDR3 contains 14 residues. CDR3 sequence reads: CATSDWGGTDTQYF. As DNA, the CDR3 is TGTGCCACCAGTGATTGGGGGGGAACAGATACGCAGTATTTT.

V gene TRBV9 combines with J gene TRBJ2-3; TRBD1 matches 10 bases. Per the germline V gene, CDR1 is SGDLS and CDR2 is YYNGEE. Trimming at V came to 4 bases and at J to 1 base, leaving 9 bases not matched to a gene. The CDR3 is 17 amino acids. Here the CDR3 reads CASSTFAGTGGTDTQYF. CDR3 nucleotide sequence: TGTGCCAGCAGCACCTTCGCTGGGACAGGGGGCACAGATACGCAGTATTTT.

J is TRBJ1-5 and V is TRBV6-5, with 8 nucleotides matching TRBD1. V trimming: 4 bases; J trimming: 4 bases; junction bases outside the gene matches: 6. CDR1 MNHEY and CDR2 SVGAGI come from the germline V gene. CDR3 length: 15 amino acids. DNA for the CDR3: TGTGCCAGCAGTTTCGGAACAGGGGGGAATCAGCCCCAGCATTTT. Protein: CASSFGTGGNQPQHF.

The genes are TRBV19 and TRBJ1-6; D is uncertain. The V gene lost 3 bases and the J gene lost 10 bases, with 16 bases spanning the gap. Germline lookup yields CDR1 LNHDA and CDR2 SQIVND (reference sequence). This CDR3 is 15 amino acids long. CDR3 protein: CASSISGTGLSPLHF. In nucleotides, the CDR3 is TGTGCCAGTAGTATTAGTGGTACTGGACTATCACCCCTCCACTTT.

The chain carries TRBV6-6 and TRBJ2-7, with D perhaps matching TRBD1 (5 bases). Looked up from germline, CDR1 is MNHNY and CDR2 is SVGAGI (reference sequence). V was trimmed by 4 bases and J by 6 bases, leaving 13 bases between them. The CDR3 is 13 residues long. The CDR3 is CASSSRDSREQYF. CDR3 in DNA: TGTGCCAGCAGTTCGAGAGACAGTCGCGAGCAGTACTTC.

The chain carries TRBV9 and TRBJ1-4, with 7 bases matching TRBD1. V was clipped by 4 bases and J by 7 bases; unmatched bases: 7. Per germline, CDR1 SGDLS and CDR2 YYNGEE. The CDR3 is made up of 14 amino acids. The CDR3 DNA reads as TGTGCCAGCAGCACAAGACAGGGCGGTGAAAAACTGTTTTTT. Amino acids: CASSTRQGGEKLFF.

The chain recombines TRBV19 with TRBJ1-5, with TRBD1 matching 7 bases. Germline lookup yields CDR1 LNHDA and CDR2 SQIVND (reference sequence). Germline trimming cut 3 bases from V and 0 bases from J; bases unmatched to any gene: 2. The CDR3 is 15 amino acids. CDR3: CASSIGQVSNQPQHF. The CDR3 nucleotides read TGTGCCAGTAGTATTGGACAGGTTAGCAATCAGCCCCAGCATTTT.

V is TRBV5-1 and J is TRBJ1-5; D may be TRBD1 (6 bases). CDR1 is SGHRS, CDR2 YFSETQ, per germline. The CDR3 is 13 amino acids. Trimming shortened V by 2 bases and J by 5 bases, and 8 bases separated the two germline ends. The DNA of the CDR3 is TGCGCCAGCAGCTTTTGGACAGATCAGCCCCAGCATTTT. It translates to CASSFWTDQPQHF. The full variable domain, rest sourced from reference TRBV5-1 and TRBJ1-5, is KAGVTQTPRYLIKTRGQQVTLSCSPISGHRSVSWYQQTPGQGLQFLFEYFSETQRNKGNFPGRFSGRQFSNSRSEMNVSTLELGDSALYLCASSFWTDQPQHFGDGTRLSIL.

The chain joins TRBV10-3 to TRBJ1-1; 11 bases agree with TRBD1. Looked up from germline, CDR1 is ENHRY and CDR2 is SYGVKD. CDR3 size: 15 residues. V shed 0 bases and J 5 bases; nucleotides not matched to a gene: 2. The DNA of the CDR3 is TGTGCCATCAGTGAGTCAGGACAGGGGGCTACTGAAGCTTTCTTT. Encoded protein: CAISESGQGATEAFF.

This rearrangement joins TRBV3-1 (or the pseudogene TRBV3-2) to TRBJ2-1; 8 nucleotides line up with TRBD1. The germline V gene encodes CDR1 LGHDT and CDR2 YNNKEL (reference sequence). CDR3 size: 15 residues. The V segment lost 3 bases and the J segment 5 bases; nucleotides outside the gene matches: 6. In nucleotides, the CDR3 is TGTGCCAGCAGCCATTGGCAGGGGGCTAACAATGAGCAGTTCTTC. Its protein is CASSHWQGANNEQFF.

CDR3 protein: CASGGTSGGRDEQFF. The CDR3 DNA follows: TGCGCCAGCGGAGGAACTAGCGGGGGGCGAGATGAGCAGTTCTTC. The V call is TRBV5-1, the J call TRBJ2-1; 12 bases agree with TRBD2. The J segment lost 8 bases and the V segment lost 7 bases, leaving 10 bases of the junction unmatched. The CDR3 is 15 amino acids. Per germline, CDR1 SGHRS and CDR2 YFSETQ.

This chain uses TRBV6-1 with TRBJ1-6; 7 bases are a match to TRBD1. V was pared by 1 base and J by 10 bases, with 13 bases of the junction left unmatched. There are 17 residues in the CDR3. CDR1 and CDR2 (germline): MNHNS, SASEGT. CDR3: CASSEGERGPFGSPLHF. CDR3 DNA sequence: TGTGCCAGCAGTGAAGGGGAGAGGGGGCCCTTTGGGTCACCCCTCCACTTT.

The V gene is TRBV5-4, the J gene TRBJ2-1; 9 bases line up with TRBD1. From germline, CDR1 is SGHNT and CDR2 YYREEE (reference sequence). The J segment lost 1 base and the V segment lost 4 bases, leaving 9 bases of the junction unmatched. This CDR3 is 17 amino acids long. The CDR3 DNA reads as TGTGCCAGCAGCCCCGTACTGACAGGGGGGTCCTACAATGAGCAGTTCTTC. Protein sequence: CASSPVLTGGSYNEQFF.

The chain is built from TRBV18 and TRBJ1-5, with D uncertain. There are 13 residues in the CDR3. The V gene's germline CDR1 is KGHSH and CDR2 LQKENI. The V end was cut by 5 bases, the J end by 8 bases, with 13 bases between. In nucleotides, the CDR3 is TGTGCCAGCTCAATAGACTCGATCAAGCCCCAGCATTTT. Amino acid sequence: CASSIDSIKPQHF. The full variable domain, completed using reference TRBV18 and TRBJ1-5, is NAGVMQNPRHLVRRRGQEARLRCSPMKGHSHVYWYRQLPEEGLKFMVYLQKENIIDESGMPKERFSAEFPKEGPSILRIQQVVRGDSAAYFCASSIDSIKPQHFGDGTRLSIL.

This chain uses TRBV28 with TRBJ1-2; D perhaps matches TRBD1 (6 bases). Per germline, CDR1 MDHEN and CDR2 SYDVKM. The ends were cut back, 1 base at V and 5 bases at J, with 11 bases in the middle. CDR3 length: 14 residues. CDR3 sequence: CASSLSGVYYGYTF. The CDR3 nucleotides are TGTGCCAGCAGTTTATCAGGGGTATATTATGGCTACACCTTC.

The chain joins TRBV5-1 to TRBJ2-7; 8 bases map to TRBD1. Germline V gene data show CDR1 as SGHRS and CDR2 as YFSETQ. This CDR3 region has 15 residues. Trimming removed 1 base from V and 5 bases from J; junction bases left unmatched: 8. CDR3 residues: CASSLRSQGVHEQYF. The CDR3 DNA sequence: TGCGCCAGCAGCTTGAGGTCACAGGGGGTCCACGAGCAGTACTTC. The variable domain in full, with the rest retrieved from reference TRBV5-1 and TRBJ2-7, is KAGVTQTPRYLIKTRGQQVTLSCSPISGHRSVSWYQQTPGQGLQFLFEYFSETQRNKGNFPGRFSGRQFSNSRSEMNVSTLELGDSALYLCASSLRSQGVHEQYFGPGTRLTVT.

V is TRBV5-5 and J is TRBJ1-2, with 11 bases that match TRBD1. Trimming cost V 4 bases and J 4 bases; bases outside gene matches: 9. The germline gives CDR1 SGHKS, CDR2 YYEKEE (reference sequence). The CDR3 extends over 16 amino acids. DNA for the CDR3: TGTGCCAGCAGCCTTACCTGGACAGGGGGCACCTATGGCTACACCTTC. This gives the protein CASSLTWTGGTYGYTF.

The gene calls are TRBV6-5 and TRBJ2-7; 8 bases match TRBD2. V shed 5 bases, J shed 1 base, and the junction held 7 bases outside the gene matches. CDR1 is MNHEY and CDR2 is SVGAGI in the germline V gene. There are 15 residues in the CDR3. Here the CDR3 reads CASSRGGPESYEQYF. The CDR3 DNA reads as TGTGCCAGCAGTCGGGGGGGCCCGGAGTCCTACGAGCAGTACTTC.

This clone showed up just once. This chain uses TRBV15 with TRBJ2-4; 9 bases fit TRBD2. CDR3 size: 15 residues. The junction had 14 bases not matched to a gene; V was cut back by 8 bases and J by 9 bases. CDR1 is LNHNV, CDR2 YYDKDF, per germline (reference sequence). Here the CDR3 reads CATSRRGGSGIIQYF. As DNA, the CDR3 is TGTGCCACCTCTCGGCGGGGGGGAAGCGGGATCATTCAGTACTTC.

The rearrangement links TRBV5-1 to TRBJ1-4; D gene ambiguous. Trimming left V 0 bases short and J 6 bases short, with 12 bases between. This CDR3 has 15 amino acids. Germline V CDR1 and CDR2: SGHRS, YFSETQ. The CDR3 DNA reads TGCGCCAGCAGCTTGGTAGCAGCGCCGGATGAAAAACTGTTTTTT. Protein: CASSLVAAPDEKLFF.

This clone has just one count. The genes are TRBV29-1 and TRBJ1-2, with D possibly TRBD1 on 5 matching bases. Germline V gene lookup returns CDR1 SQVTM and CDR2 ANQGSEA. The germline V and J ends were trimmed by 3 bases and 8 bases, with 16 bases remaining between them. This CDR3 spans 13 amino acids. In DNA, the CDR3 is TGCAGCGTTGATAGGGACTCCGCTAGGGGCTACACCTTC. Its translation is CSVDRDSARGYTF.

The CDR3 here is CASRALDRENGYTF. DNA for the CDR3: TGTGCCAGCAGAGCTCTGGACAGGGAAAATGGCTACACCTTC. J is TRBJ1-2 and V is TRBV2; 8 positions match TRBD1. CDR3 length: 14 amino acids. The germline CDR1 and CDR2 sequences are SNHLY and FYNNEI. The V and J ends lost 6 bases and 6 bases, in that order; junction bases with no gene match: 9.

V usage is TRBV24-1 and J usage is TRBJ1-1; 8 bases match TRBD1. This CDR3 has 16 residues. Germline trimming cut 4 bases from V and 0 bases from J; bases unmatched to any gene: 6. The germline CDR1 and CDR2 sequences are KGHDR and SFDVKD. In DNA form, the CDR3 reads TGTGCCACCAGTGACAGGACAGGGCCGATGAACACTGAAGCTTTCTTT. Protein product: CATSDRTGPMNTEAFF.